Listed below are T cell receptor beta chains from one sample, sequenced in a study of PD-1 blockade in classical Hodgkin lymphoma. The method was immunoSEQ multiplex PCR; TCRdb's version includes in-frame clones alone and lacks a portion of them. This table holds about 25,000 clones, 70% to 80% found once. The source material was peripheral blood mononuclear cells (PBMCs), sampled before the fourth cycle of nivolumab. These receptors originate from a human donor with classical Hodgkin lymphoma. CDR3s include the opening cysteine and the closing phenylalanine or tryptophan.

j_call,v_call,cdr3_aa
TRBJ1-1,TRBV4-3,CASSQIDRDNTEAFF
TRBJ1-2,TRBV29-1,CSVGQGTNYGYTF
TRBJ1-1,TRBV7-9,CASSLGTTEAFF
TRBJ1-2,TRBV5-4,CASSLGHGYTF
TRBJ2-5,TRBV5-1,CASKGGTSGQTQYF
TRBJ1-6,TRBV5-1,CASSSTPGQGGGSPLHF
TRBJ2-7,TRBV6-5,CASSSTSGGKQYF
TRBJ2-5,TRBV19,CASSISGRKETQYF
TRBJ1-2,TRBV27,CASSFRPRGEDGYTF
TRBJ1-5,TRBV21-1,CASEGPWRGIDQPQHF
TRBJ2-7,TRBV12-5,CASGLVRGGYEQYF
TRBJ2-3,TRBV7-6,CASSKGGFTDTQYF
TRBJ1-6,TRBV6-5,CASRDRRSSPLHF
TRBJ2-6,TRBV18,CASSPPGFPSGANVLTF
TRBJ1-3,TRBV15,CATSLQRDSGNTIYF
TRBJ1-4,TRBV2,CASSAVVGEKLFF
TRBJ1-1,TRBV4-1,CASSQAAGGEAFF
TRBJ2-7,TRBV7-2,CASSPTSGDEQYF